The rows below give T cell receptor beta chains drawn from one sample of a study of blood T cell repertoires in COVID-19. Sequenced by immunoSEQ multiplex PCR; TCRdb stores in-frame clones only, minus some. The repertoire holds about 170,000 clones, over 75% seen once, with around 6.9% in the top ten. Sample: peripheral blood. The receptors derive from a man older than 75 with COVID-19, enrolled during active disease. CDR3s leave out the opening cysteine and the closing phenylalanine or tryptophan. D genes are given only for firm matches.

v_call,d_call,j_call,cdr3_aa
TRBV7-8,TRBD1,TRBJ1-5,ASSRGTESNQPQH
TRBV5-6,-,TRBJ2-5,ASSLLAEETQY
TRBV6-2/TRBV6-3,TRBD2,TRBJ2-1,ASSNRGERSSYNEQF
TRBV18,-,TRBJ1-1,ASSPQAQGNTEAF
TRBV5-5,TRBD1,TRBJ1-6,ASDPTGGDSPLH
TRBV19,-,TRBJ1-2,ASSMGQAWHGYT
TRBV12-5,-,TRBJ1-1,ASGLGGQTTEAF
TRBV7-3,TRBD1,TRBJ2-7,ASSFSGGVRNEQY
TRBV6-4,-,TRBJ1-2,ASSPSGGGFRRSYGYT
TRBV7-9,-,TRBJ2-2,ASSEQGNTGELF
TRBV4-2,-,TRBJ2-5,ASSQDRAGARGGTQY
TRBV5-1,-,TRBJ1-1,ASSLEGSTEAF
TRBV6-5,TRBD2,TRBJ2-2,ASSSGLAGTGELF
TRBV11-3,TRBD2,TRBJ2-7,ASSLIRAGTSGTSYEQY
TRBV7-2,-,TRBJ1-2,ASSAPLGQSYGYT
TRBV5-4,TRBD1,TRBJ1-6,ASSPGTGNSPLH
TRBV7-2,-,TRBJ1-2,ASSLEVGANYGYT
TRBV18,-,TRBJ2-3,ASSPLGAGTDTQY
TRBV7-8,-,TRBJ1-4,ASSQQQGNEKLF
TRBV24-1,-,TRBJ2-3,ATSDPGGRNTQY
TRBV6-4,-,TRBJ1-1,ASSYRDNTEAF
TRBV6-2/TRBV6-3,-,TRBJ1-1,ASSPAGRSTEAF
TRBV11-3,-,TRBJ2-5,ASSLGGQEGETQY
TRBV6-1,-,TRBJ1-2,ASSEWVSGRPTNYGYT
TRBV6-6,-,TRBJ2-1,ASNPTAGTSNNEQF
TRBV6-5,-,TRBJ1-4,ASSYTGTTNEKLF
TRBV27,TRBD2,TRBJ2-1,ASSVGSLAGSNEQF
TRBV5-1,TRBD2,TRBJ2-7,ASGSGGINYEQY
TRBV19,-,TRBJ1-4,ASSSLRTTEKLF
TRBV5-8,TRBD1,TRBJ1-2,ASSRYTYGQESYGYT
TRBV6-5,-,TRBJ2-7,ASSRATGPYEQY
TRBV27,-,TRBJ1-4,ASSSTRDGEKLF
TRBV19,TRBD1,TRBJ2-6,ASSIRDRVSSGANVLT
TRBV6-1,-,TRBJ1-2,ASSDTITAGNYGYT
TRBV28,-,TRBJ1-2,ASSSGTYYGYT
TRBV10-3,TRBD1,TRBJ2-3,ANGDREDTQY
TRBV11-3,TRBD1,TRBJ2-1,ASSLTGGSLNEQF
TRBV19,TRBD1,TRBJ1-1,ASSIDGTGNEAF